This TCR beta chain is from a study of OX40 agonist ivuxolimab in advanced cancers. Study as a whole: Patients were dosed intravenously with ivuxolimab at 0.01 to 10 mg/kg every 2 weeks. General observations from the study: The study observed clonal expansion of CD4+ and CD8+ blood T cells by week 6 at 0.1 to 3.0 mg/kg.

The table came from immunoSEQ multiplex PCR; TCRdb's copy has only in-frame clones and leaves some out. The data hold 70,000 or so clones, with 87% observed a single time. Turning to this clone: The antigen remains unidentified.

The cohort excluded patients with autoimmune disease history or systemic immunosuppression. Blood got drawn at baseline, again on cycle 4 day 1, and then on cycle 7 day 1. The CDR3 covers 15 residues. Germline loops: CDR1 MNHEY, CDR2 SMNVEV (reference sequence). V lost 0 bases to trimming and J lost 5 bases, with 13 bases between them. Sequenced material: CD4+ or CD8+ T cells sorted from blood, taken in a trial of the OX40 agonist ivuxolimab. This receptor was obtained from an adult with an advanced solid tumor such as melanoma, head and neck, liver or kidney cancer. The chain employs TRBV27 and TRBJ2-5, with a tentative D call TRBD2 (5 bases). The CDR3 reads CASSLSRAQTETQYF. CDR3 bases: TGTGCCAGCAGTTTATCGCGGGCCCAGACGGAGACCCAGTACTTC.